Listed below are T cell receptor beta chains from one sample, sequenced in a study of cytomegalovirus exposure and HLA in healthy donors. The protocol was immunoSEQ multiplex PCR, while the TCRdb copy is restricted to in-frame clones and leaves out a portion. The repertoire table contains 100,000 to 150,000 clones. The sequenced sample was PBMCs. The receptors stem from a man in his late teens or twenties in good health and CMV-seronegative. Both conserved end residues are part of each CDR3. A D gene is named only where the DNA matches it firmly.

j_gene,d_gene,v_gene,CDR3aa,CDR3nt
TRBJ2-1,.,TRBV10-2,CASSSLEPLFDEQFF,TGCGCCAGCAGCTCTCTAGAGCCCCTTTTCGATGAGCAGTTCTTC
TRBJ2-1,TRBD2,TRBV11-2,CASRSIAGGREQFF,TGTGCCAGCAGATCAATAGCGGGGGGGCGGGAGCAGTTCTTC
TRBJ1-2,.,TRBV23-1,CASSQSHLAGGNYGYTF,TGCGCCAGCAGTCAATCCCATCTTGCGGGGGGGAACTATGGCTACACCTTC
TRBJ2-7,.,TRBV13,CASSRRGGGTHSYEQYF,TGTGCCAGCAGCCGGAGAGGCGGCGGAACCCACTCCTACGAGCAGTACTTC
TRBJ2-7,.,TRBV20-1,CSAPTDYEQYF,TGCAGTGCTCCGACAGACTACGAGCAGTACTTC
TRBJ2-7,.,TRBV5-1,CASSSTGSYEQYF,TGCGCCAGCAGTTCCACAGGGTCCTACGAGCAGTACTTC
TRBJ2-2,.,TRBV19,CASSNPGLLTGELFF,TGTGCCAGTAGTAACCCAGGCTTGCTCACCGGGGAGCTGTTTTTT
TRBJ1-2,.,TRBV5-4,CASSPDRDITNYGYTF,TGTGCCAGCAGCCCCGACCGGGACATAACTAACTATGGCTACACCTTC
TRBJ2-1,.,TRBV18,CASSPPRVAAASTSYNEQFF,TGTGCCAGCTCACCACCCCGCGTAGCGGCGGCCAGCACCTCCTACAATGAGCAGTTCTTC
TRBJ2-3,.,TRBV10-1,CAKITTGSTTDTQYF,TGCGCCAAAATTACCACCGGGAGTACCACAGATACGCAGTATTTT
TRBJ2-7,TRBD1,TRBV5-5,CASRQQGSSFYEQYF,TGTGCCAGCAGGCAACAGGGGTCTTCCTTCTACGAGCAGTACTTC
TRBJ2-7,.,TRBV27,CASSSALEGYEQYF,TGTGCCAGCAGTTCGGCCTTAGAGGGCTACGAGCAGTACTTC
TRBJ1-2,.,TRBV18,CASSPGEHYGYTF,TGTGCCAGCTCACCAGGGGAGCACTATGGCTACACCTTC
TRBJ1-2,TRBD1,TRBV11-2,CASRATGGYGYTF,TGTGCCAGCAGAGCGACAGGGGGCTATGGCTACACCTTC
TRBJ1-1,TRBD1,TRBV7-2,CASSSQGATEAFF,TGTGCCAGCAGCTCACAGGGGGCAACTGAAGCTTTCTTT
TRBJ1-1,.,TRBV13,CASSSSVGTRNTEAFF,TGTGCCAGCAGCTCGAGCGTCGGGACACGAAACACTGAAGCTTTCTTT
TRBJ2-5,.,TRBV10-2,CASSELKTQYF,TGCGCCAGCAGTGAGTTAAAGACCCAGTACTTC
TRBJ1-2,.,TRBV6-6,CASSYSAASYGYTF,TGTGCCAGCAGTTACTCGGCTGCTTCCTATGGCTACACCTTC
TRBJ2-5,TRBD1,TRBV15,CATSRVPVGQGETQYF,TGTGCCACCAGCAGAGTCCCCGTGGGACAGGGTGAGACCCAGTACTTC
TRBJ2-5,.,TRBV4-1,CASSQDGEETQYF,TGCGCCAGCAGCCAAGATGGGGAGGAGACCCAGTACTTC
TRBJ1-1,.,TRBV27,CASSDRRTEAFF,TGTGCCAGCAGCGATAGGAGGACTGAAGCTTTCTTT
TRBJ1-5,.,TRBV13,CASSLGGDQPQHF,TGTGCCAGCAGCTTGGGAGGCGATCAGCCCCAGCATTTT
TRBJ2-1,TRBD1,TRBV27,CATCPRTGSDEQFF,TGTGCCACCTGCCCGAGGACAGGGTCGGATGAGCAGTTCTTC
TRBJ1-5,.,TRBV13,CASSLGGGVKGNQPQHF,TGTGCCAGCAGCTTAGGCGGGGGGGTGAAAGGCAATCAGCCCCAGCATTTT
TRBJ2-2,TRBD2,TRBV4-2,CASSHLLAGGSTGELFF,TGTGCCAGCAGCCACCTACTAGCGGGGGGCAGCACCGGGGAGCTGTTTTTT
TRBJ2-5,TRBD2,TRBV5-1,CASSWGEASGQETQYF,TGCGCCAGCAGCTGGGGGGAGGCTAGCGGACAAGAGACCCAGTACTTC
TRBJ1-5,.,TRBV6-5,CASSPADGKQPQHF,TGTGCCAGCAGCCCCGCTGACGGGAAACAGCCCCAGCATTTT
TRBJ1-6,.,TRBV6-1,CASTIETGSPLHF,TGTGCCAGCACTATTGAAACAGGCTCACCCCTCCACTTT
TRBJ2-7,TRBD2,TRBV19,CASSHRLASYEQYF,TGTGCCAGTAGTCATCGACTAGCGAGCTACGAGCAGTACTTC
TRBJ2-7,TRBD2,TRBV30,CAWSYLAGGLGGEQYF,TGTGCCTGGAGTTACCTAGCGGGGGGATTGGGCGGCGAGCAGTACTTC
TRBJ2-5,.,TRBV7-2,CASSFRSVGETQYF,TGTGCCAGCAGCTTTCGTAGCGTCGGAGAGACCCAGTACTTC
TRBJ2-1,TRBD2,TRBV9,CASSPPSGSWYEQFF,TGTGCCAGCAGCCCTCCGAGCGGGAGCTGGTATGAGCAGTTCTTC
TRBJ1-5,TRBD1,TRBV19,CASSKIRDRVDQPQHF,TGTGCCAGTAGCAAAATCCGGGACAGGGTCGATCAGCCCCAGCATTTT
TRBJ1-2,.,TRBV25-1,CASSEVQGRGYTF,TGTGCCAGCAGTGAAGTACAGGGCCGTGGCTACACCTTC
TRBJ1-4,.,TRBV11-2,CASSFDLGQNEKLFF,TGTGCCAGCAGCTTCGACTTAGGACAGAATGAAAAACTGTTTTTT
TRBJ1-2,TRBD1,TRBV4-2,CASSQGGGGQETNGYTF,TGTGCCAGCAGCCAGGGTGGAGGGGGCCAAGAGACCAATGGCTACACCTTC
TRBJ2-1,TRBD2,TRBV7-6,CASSLKAGGAASEQFF,TGTGCCAGCAGCCTCAAGGCGGGGGGGGCTGCAAGTGAGCAGTTCTTC
TRBJ2-5,.,TRBV5-4,CASSPGTTNVGETQYF,TGTGCCAGCAGCCCCGGGACAACCAACGTGGGAGAGACCCAGTACTTC
TRBJ2-7,TRBD2,TRBV29-1,CSVEGGTRTPYEQYF,TGCAGCGTTGAAGGAGGGACTAGAACGCCCTACGAGCAGTACTTC
TRBJ2-5,TRBD1,TRBV6-5,CASTRTGPPGEQYF,TGTGCCAGCACTAGGACAGGGCCACCGGGGGAGCAGTACTTC
TRBJ1-5,.,TRBV7-9,CASRIPWGRDQPQHF,TGTGCCAGCAGAATCCCTTGGGGGCGCGATCAGCCCCAGCATTTT
TRBJ2-6,TRBD2,TRBV19,CASRLRPGLAGPLSGANVLTF,TGTGCCAGTAGACTAAGACCGGGACTAGCGGGCCCTCTCTCTGGGGCCAACGTCCTGACTTTC
TRBJ2-5,TRBD1,TRBV18,CASSPQTGGAGETQYF,TGTGCCAGCTCACCACAAACAGGGGGCGCGGGAGAGACCCAGTACTTC
TRBJ2-1,TRBD2,TRBV28,CASSDLAGGFVEQFF,TGTGCCAGCAGTGATCTAGCGGGAGGTTTTGTAGAGCAGTTCTTC